The entry that follows covers one T cell receptor beta chain sequence. Its specific antigen is unknown. The sample holds no much larger clone one base away, and base qualities are not on file. This sample stems from a study of a mutant IDH1 vaccine in newly diagnosed glioma (dated by TCRdb to the early 2020s). With regard to the full study: Eight vaccinations were administered to patients in weeks 1, 3, 5, 7, 11, 15, 19 and 23, corresponding to visits V03 through V10. The roughly 30 treated patients were roughly 62% male and around 38% female, with a mean age of around 40 years. Six visits were used for peripheral blood collection: V03 (baseline), V05, V07, V10, V12 and V13. For exploratory analyses, 25 treated patients had longitudinal TCRB deep sequencing done wherever samples were available. Before enrollment, patients had received standard therapy of radiotherapy alone, temozolomide alone, or radiochemotherapy with temozolomide; most received the combination. Vaccination started 4-6 weeks after radiotherapy alone, or was given together with temozolomide cycles in the groups whose treatment included chemotherapy.

Receptor libraries were prepared by the immunoSEQ multiplex PCR assay. Rearranged TCR beta chain sequences were amplified using the hsTCRB Kit according to the manufacturer's protocol. Sequencing of TCRB libraries was carried out on an Illumina MiSeq. The study's processing was this. The proprietary platform of the kit vendor was used for demultiplexing, trimming and gene mapping. Sourced from immuneACCESS, this table was stored by TCRdb with only in-frame sequences that have V and J called. A share of the clones is absent; for the studies checked, an unresolved V gene accounts for under half, and the remainder has no known explanation. The DNA gave D and trimming, while V, J and clone size come from that table. Here the sample has about 36,000 clones; 75% to 85% occur a single time. The ten largest clones add up to 12% of the sample. The sample's time point label is to be understood as: week 5, during vaccination. Each vaccine dose, consisting of 300 ug of a 20-mer mutant IDH1 peptide in Montanide, was administered subcutaneously with topical imiquimod. The donors had newly diagnosed IDH1-mutant astrocytomas of WHO grade 3 or 4 that showed loss of nuclear ATRX. The samples were drawn from NOA16, a multicentre, single-arm, open-label phase I trial in Germany that tested a mutant IDH1 peptide vaccine in humans for the first time. Genomic DNA for TCRB sequencing was extracted from EDTA blood using the DNeasy Blood and Tissue Kit.

Study-level results and caveats: Across multiple MHC alleles, vaccine-induced immune responses were seen in around 93% of patients. Changes in the top peripheral T cell clonotypes picked up by TCRB sequencing did not appear to be linked to pseudoprogression. Selection of PBMC samples for TCRB deep sequencing was based on availability. The authors stated that sample limitations prevented analyses of patient blood samples from being reproduced.

Reading from cysteine to phenylalanine, the CDR3 counts 16 amino acids. Of all the DNA, just the CDR3 is kept, 48 bases in frame from base 1. Ends trimmed: V by 0 bases, J by 5 bases; bases unmatched to a gene: 10. Reading the germline V gene gives CDR1 SGHDT and CDR2 YYEEEE. This sequence uses TRBV5-6 and TRBJ1-2; the junction holds 7 bases that match TRBD1. Source: PBMCs, taken from a glioma patient whose treatment included an IDH1 peptide vaccine. This receptor was taken from a man aged 45 to 65 with glioma. The CDR3 here reads CASSLVGTELEYGYTF. At the DNA level, the sequence is TGTGCCAGCAGCTTGGTTGGGACAGAGCTCGAATATGGCTACACCTTC.